This passage covers 28 T cell receptor beta chains from one sample sequenced in a study of spatial heterogeneity in lung cancer. Described time point: sample taken at primary tumor resection. Sequencing of whole RNA from tumor, nontumor lung or frozen PBMC involved no sorting. TCRdb called the 5' RACE reads again in MiXCR, with one record for every CDR3 protein. The repertoire holds about 56,000 distinct CDR3 sequences, 8.4% seen once, with about 16% in the top ten. The sample consisted of PBMCs, taken at surgery. The origin of the receptors is a female donor with early-stage non-small cell lung cancer.

In this sample, this clonotype turned up many times. V and J are TRBV28 and TRBJ1-6; 7 bases are a match to TRBD1. CDR3 size: 16 residues. Trimming cost V 6 bases and J 9 bases; bases outside gene matches: 14. From germline, CDR1 is MDHEN and CDR2 SYDVKM. The DNA of the CDR3 is TGTGCCAGCAGCCTAATCGAACAGGGGATTGGTTCACCCCTCCACTTT. Translating it yields CASSLIEQGIGSPLHF.

This clonotype was seen at least ten times. The chain couples TRBV5-5 to TRBJ1-2, with 7 bases aligning to TRBD1. This CDR3 comprises 17 residues. Trimming removed 0 bases from V and 6 bases from J; junction bases left unmatched: 14. The germline V gene has CDR1 SGHKS and CDR2 YYEKEE (reference sequence). CDR3 protein: CASSLVEGASREDGYTF. In nucleotides, the CDR3 is TGTGCCAGCAGCTTGGTAGAGGGGGCCTCAAGGGAAGATGGCTACACCTTC.

V and J are TRBV20-1 and TRBJ2-2; TRBD1 is a possible D gene (5 bases). Per germline, CDR1 DFQATT and CDR2 SNEGSKA (reference sequence). There are 13 residues in the CDR3. Trimming shortened V by 7 bases and J by 9 bases, and 18 bases separated the two germline ends. CDR3 sequence: CSVDHQGNRELFF. The DNA for the CDR3 is TGCAGTGTGGACCACCAGGGTAACCGGGAGCTGTTTTTT.

The V call is TRBV10-3, the J call TRBJ1-1; TRBD1 might be the D (5 bases). V was trimmed by 6 bases and J by 3 bases, leaving 11 bases between them. Germline V gene data show CDR1 as ENHRY and CDR2 as SYGVKD. The CDR3 is made up of 13 amino acids. The CDR3 sequence is CAISRDGDTEAFF. CDR3 sequence (DNA): TGTGCCATCAGCCGGGACGGTGACACTGAAGCTTTCTTT.

This clonotype occurred a few times. J is TRBJ1-5 and V is TRBV20-1; TRBD1 matches at 7 bases. This CDR3 has 15 residues. The V gene's germline CDR1 is DFQATT and CDR2 SNEGSKA (reference sequence). V gave up 0 bases and J gave up 6 bases; unmatched junction bases: 8. In DNA, the CDR3 is TGCAGTGCTAGAGACTGGACAGGAGAGAGTCAGCCCCAGCATTTT. Translation: CSARDWTGESQPQHF.

This clonotype was detected a few times. The gene calls are TRBV12-3 or TRBV12-4 and TRBJ2-4, with a weak D call TRBD2 (5 bases). The CDR3 totals 14 residues. Trimming took 7 bases from V and 6 from J, leaving 16 bases between them. DNA for the CDR3: TGTGCCAGCACCTCGGACTCCGTAGTAAACATTCAGTACTTC. As protein: CASTSDSVVNIQYF.

Many counts were recorded for this clonotype. The rearrangement links TRBV11-2 to TRBJ2-6; D gene uncertain. CDR1 is SGHAT and CDR2 is FQNNGV in the germline V gene. The CDR3 runs 16 residues. V was clipped by 1 base and J by 2 bases, with 9 bases between them. The CDR3 spells CASSLGYNAGANVLTF. The CDR3 coding sequence is TGTGCCAGCAGCTTAGGGTACAACGCTGGGGCCAACGTCCTGACTTTC.

This clonotype was seen only a few times. The chain has TRBV5-1 and TRBJ2-2; 13 nucleotides line up with TRBD2. Trimming took 3 bases from V and 4 from J; bases not matched to a gene: 6. This CDR3 region has 17 residues. Germline values: CDR1 SGHRS, CDR2 YFSETQ. CDR3 coding DNA: TGCGCCAGCAGCTCAGCGGGACTAGCGGGAATCACCGGGGAGCTGTTTTTT. This gives the protein CASSSAGLAGITGELFF.

The chain employs TRBV6-2 or TRBV6-3 and TRBJ2-3, with 11 nucleotides matching TRBD2. The CDR3 totals 18 residues. Germline CDR1 MNHEY, CDR2 SVGEGT. Trimming cost V 7 bases and J 4 bases; bases outside gene matches: 16. CDR3 DNA sequence: TGTGCCAGCACCTTCTTAGCGGGGGGGCCGGTTGTGGCAGATACGCAGTATTTT. It yields the protein CASTFLAGGPVVADTQYF.

This clonotype was observed a handful of times. The chain uses TRBV10-3 and TRBJ2-1; 8 bases map to TRBD2. Germline V lookup: CDR1 ENHRY, CDR2 SYGVKD. The CDR3 extends over 15 amino acids. J lost 8 bases, V lost 8 bases, and 14 bases had no gene match. This CDR3 is CAIREAGESHDEQFF. The CDR3 DNA follows: TGTGCCATCCGGGAAGCGGGAGAGTCCCACGATGAGCAGTTCTTC.

This clonotype was seen repeatedly, ten times or more. The chain is built from TRBV9 and TRBJ2-5; no clear D. The CDR3 spans 16 residues. V was trimmed by 0 bases and J by 5 bases, leaving 17 bases between them. CDR1 and CDR2 from the germline V gene are SGDLS and YYNGEE. The CDR3 sequence is CASSVGPSGPQETQYF. Here the CDR3 DNA reads TGTGCCAGCAGCGTAGGCCCCTCAGGCCCGCAGGAGACCCAGTACTTC.

This clonotype was counted between two and nine times. The V call is TRBV11-2, the J call TRBJ1-1, with a possible D match to TRBD1 (6 bases). V was trimmed by 2 bases and J by 5 bases, leaving 12 bases between them. The V gene's germline CDR1 is SGHAT and CDR2 FQNNGV. The CDR3 is made up of 14 amino acids. In nucleotides, the CDR3 is TGTGCCAGCAGCTTAATTTCAGGGGAGACTGAAGCTTTCTTT. Protein: CASSLISGETEAFF.

The rearrangement joins TRBV27 to TRBJ2-3, with D unresolved. Germline lookup yields CDR1 MNHEY and CDR2 SMNVEV (reference sequence). The CDR3 loop spans 17 amino acids. V lost 0 bases to trimming and J lost 4 bases, with 17 bases between them. CDR3 amino acids: CASSLSWQATPSDTQYF. CDR3 bases: TGTGCCAGCAGTTTATCGTGGCAGGCAACCCCCTCAGATACGCAGTATTTT.

In its sample, this clonotype was seen a few times. The CDR3 spells CASRFRTEEETQYF. In DNA, the CDR3 is TGTGCCAGCAGGTTCCGGACAGAAGAAGAGACCCAGTACTTC. This chain links TRBV11-2 with TRBJ2-5; TRBD1 might be the D (6 bases). Germline loops: CDR1 SGHAT, CDR2 FQNNGV. The CDR3 has 14 amino acids. Trimming shortened V by 6 bases and J by 3 bases, and 14 bases separated the two germline ends.

This clonotype has a count of ten or more. The chain recombines TRBV5-5 with TRBJ2-5, with 7 positions matching TRBD1. V lost 2 bases to trimming and J lost 4 bases; unmatched junction nucleotides: 11. The length of the CDR3 is 16 residues. Germline V gene data show CDR1 as SGHKS and CDR2 as YYEKEE (reference sequence). CDR3 nucleotides: TGTGCCAGCAGCTTTCGGACCGAGACAGGGTTAGAGACCCAGTACTTC. It encodes CASSFRTETGLETQYF. The whole variable domain, remainder taken from reference TRBV5-5 and TRBJ2-5, is DAGVTQSPTHLIKTRGQQVTLRCSPISGHKSVSWYQQVLGQGPQFIFQYYEKEERGRGNFPDRFSARQFPNYSSELNVNALLLGDSALYLCASSFRTETGLETQYFGPGTRLLVL.

This chain links TRBV15 with TRBJ1-2, with D uncertain. The CDR3 totals 13 residues. V lost 0 bases, J lost 3 bases, and 5 bases lay in between. CDR1 and CDR2 from the germline V gene are LNHNV and YYDKDF (reference sequence). CDR3 sequence: CATSRDTDYGYTF. In DNA, the CDR3 is TGTGCCACCAGCAGAGATACGGACTATGGCTACACCTTC.

This chain joins TRBV28 and TRBJ2-6; the D is unclear. Germline V gene lookup returns CDR1 MDHEN and CDR2 SYDVKM. Trimming pared 6 bases from V and 4 bases from J, leaving 19 bases between. The CDR3 extends over 17 amino acids. CDR3 DNA sequence: TGTGCCAGCAGGGAACCGGGCTTTAGCAGAGGGGCCAACGTCCTGACTTTC. This translates into CASREPGFSRGANVLTF.

The chain employs TRBV12-3 or TRBV12-4 and TRBJ1-5; D may be TRBD1 (5 bases). Trimming took 1 base from V and 7 from J, leaving 11 bases between them. The CDR3 totals 14 residues. The CDR3: CASSLVGTGQPQHF. For the CDR3, the DNA is TGTGCCAGCAGTTTAGTAGGGACGGGACAGCCCCAGCATTTT.

V usage is TRBV12-3 or TRBV12-4 and J usage is TRBJ2-7, with D possibly called TRBD1 or TRBD2 (5 bases each). Trimming cost V 6 bases and J 11 bases, with 26 bases left between them. This CDR3 spans 15 amino acids. Here the CDR3 DNA reads TGTGCCAGCAGGAGAGGATGGGACCAATTTAATCGGGAGTACTTC. The encoded protein is CASRRGWDQFNREYF.

Many counts were recorded for this clonotype. This chain links TRBV5-6 with TRBJ2-1, with 8 bases identical to TRBD1. The V and J ends lost 4 bases and 7 bases, in that order; junction bases with no gene match: 4. Per the germline V gene, CDR1 is SGHDT and CDR2 is YYEEEE. This CDR3 has 13 residues. CDR3 DNA sequence: TGTGCCAGCAGCACGACAGGGGCGAATGAGCAGTTCTTC. Translation: CASSTTGANEQFF.

CDR3 protein: CASGGAGTYNEQFF. The CDR3 DNA reads TGTGCCAGCGGGGGGGCGGGCACTTACAATGAGCAGTTCTTC. The chain joins TRBV12-3 or TRBV12-4 to TRBJ2-1; a possible D gene is TRBD2 (7 bases). The CDR3 length is 14 residues. V dropped 8 bases and J dropped 4 bases, with 15 bases sitting between them.

The sample holds many counts of this clonotype. The V and J genes are TRBV9 and TRBJ2-5; D gene uncertain. Germline assignment: CDR1 SGDLS and CDR2 YYNGEE. The CDR3 is 16 residues long. V lost 0 bases and J 5 bases, leaving 17 bases between the germline ends. The CDR3 sequence: CASSVASDPAGETQYF. CDR3 sequence (DNA): TGTGCCAGCAGCGTAGCTTCGGACCCGGCCGGGGAGACCCAGTACTTC.

Turning to this clonotype: Given a much more abundant clone one base away, this may be a read error. The chain has TRBV6-5 and TRBJ2-5, with TRBD1 identical over 7 bases. Germline CDR1 MNHEY, CDR2 SVGAGI. There are 14 residues in the CDR3. The CDR3 region is CASRSPGQQETQHF. CDR3 coding DNA: TGTGCCAGCAGATCGCCGGGACAGCAAGAGACCCAGCACTTC.

The rearrangement uses TRBV10-3 and TRBJ1-4, with D hard to call. Germline V gene data show CDR1 as ENHRY and CDR2 as SYGVKD. The ends were cut back, 2 bases at V and 3 bases at J, with 10 bases in the middle. This CDR3 comprises 15 residues. The CDR3 DNA reads TGTGCCATCAGTGAGAGGGCTTCTCCTAATGAAAAACTGTTTTTT. Translating gives CAISERASPNEKLFF.

This clonotype was seen repeatedly, ten times or more. The chain couples TRBV13 to TRBJ1-5; 12 bases align to TRBD1. Germline CDR1 reads PRHDT; CDR2 reads FYEKMQ (reference sequence). V trimming: 3 bases; J trimming: 1 base; junction bases outside the gene matches: 1. The CDR3 length is 16 residues. The CDR3 protein is CASSLGTGGSNQPQHF. The CDR3 nucleotides read TGTGCCAGCAGCTTGGGGACAGGGGGCAGCAATCAGCCCCAGCATTTT. Variable domain in full (rest from reference TRBV13 and TRBJ1-5): AAGVIQSPRHLIKEKRETATLKCYPIPRHDTVYWYQQGPGQDPQFLISFYEKMQSDKGSIPDRFSAQQFSDYHSELNMSSLELGDSALYFCASSLGTGGSNQPQHFGDGTRLSIL.

The J gene is TRBJ2-7, the V gene TRBV19; unclear D gene. The germline V and J ends were trimmed by 5 bases and 2 bases, with 7 bases remaining between them. CDR3 size: 12 residues. Germline CDR1 is LNHDA and CDR2 is SQIVND (reference sequence). In DNA, the CDR3 is TGTGCCAGTAGTTTGCCCCCCTACGAGCAGTACTTC. Its translation is CASSLPPYEQYF.

The chain recombines TRBV10-3 with TRBJ1-6; the match to TRBD1 covers 12 bases. The CDR3 covers 17 residues. The ends lost 2 bases at V and 7 bases at J; junction bases unmatched: 6. Germline V gives CDR1 ENHRY, CDR2 SYGVKD. The CDR3 DNA follows: TGTGCCATCAGTGAGGAGGGACAGGGGGCGGAAAATTCACCCCTCCACTTT. This codes for CAISEEGQGAENSPLHF.

This clonotype was recorded many times. The chain combines TRBV5-1 with TRBJ1-6; tentative D call: TRBD1 (6 bases). V lost 4 bases, J lost 10 bases, and 21 bases lay in between. Germline V gives CDR1 SGHRS, CDR2 YFSETQ. The CDR3 consists of 16 residues. The CDR3 nucleotides are TGCGCCAGCAGCCCCTACGTAAGGTCAGGGGACTCACCCCTCCACTTT. Amino acid sequence: CASSPYVRSGDSPLHF. The full variable domain, in which reference TRBV5-1 and TRBJ1-6 provide the parts outside the CDR3, is KAGVTQTPRYLIKTRGQQVTLSCSPISGHRSVSWYQQTPGQGLQFLFEYFSETQRNKGNFPGRFSGRQFSNSRSEMNVSTLELGDSALYLCASSPYVRSGDSPLHFGNGTRLTVT.